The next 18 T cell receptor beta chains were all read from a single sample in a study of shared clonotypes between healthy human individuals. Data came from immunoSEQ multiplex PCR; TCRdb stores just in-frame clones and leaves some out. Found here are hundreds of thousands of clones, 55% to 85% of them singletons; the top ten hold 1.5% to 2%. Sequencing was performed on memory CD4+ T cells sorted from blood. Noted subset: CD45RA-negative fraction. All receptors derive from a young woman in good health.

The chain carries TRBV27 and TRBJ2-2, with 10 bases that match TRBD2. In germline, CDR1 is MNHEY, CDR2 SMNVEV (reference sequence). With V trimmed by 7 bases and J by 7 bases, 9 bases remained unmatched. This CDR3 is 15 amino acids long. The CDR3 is CASTAAGGYFGELFF. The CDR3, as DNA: TGTGCCAGCACAGCAGCGGGAGGGTACTTCGGGGAGCTGTTTTTT.

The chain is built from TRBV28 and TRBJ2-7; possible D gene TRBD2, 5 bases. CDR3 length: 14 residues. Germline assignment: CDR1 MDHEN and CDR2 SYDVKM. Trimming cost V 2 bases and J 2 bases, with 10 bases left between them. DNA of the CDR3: TGTGCCAGCAGTTTAAACGGGGTCACCTACGAGCAGTACTTC. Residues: CASSLNGVTYEQYF.

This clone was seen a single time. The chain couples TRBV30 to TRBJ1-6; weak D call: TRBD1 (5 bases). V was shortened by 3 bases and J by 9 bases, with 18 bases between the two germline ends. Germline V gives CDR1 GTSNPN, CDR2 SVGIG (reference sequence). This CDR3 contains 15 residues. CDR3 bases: TGTGCCTGGAGGGGGGGGTGTCGGGTTGTTTCACCCCTCCACTTT. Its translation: CAWRGGCRVVSPLHF.

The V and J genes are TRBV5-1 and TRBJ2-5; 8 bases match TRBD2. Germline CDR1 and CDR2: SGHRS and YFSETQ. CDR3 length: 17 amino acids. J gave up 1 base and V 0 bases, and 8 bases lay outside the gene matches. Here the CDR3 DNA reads TGCGCCAGCAGCTTGGCCCCAGCGGGAGTGTCCCAAGAGACCCAGTACTTC. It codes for CASSLAPAGVSQETQYF.

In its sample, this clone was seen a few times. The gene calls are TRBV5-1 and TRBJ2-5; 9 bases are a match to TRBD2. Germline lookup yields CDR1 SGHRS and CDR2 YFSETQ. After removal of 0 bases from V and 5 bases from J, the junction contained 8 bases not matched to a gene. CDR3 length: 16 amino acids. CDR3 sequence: CASSLANSGSRETQYF. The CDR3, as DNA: TGCGCCAGCAGCTTGGCCAATAGCGGGAGTCGGGAGACCCAGTACTTC.

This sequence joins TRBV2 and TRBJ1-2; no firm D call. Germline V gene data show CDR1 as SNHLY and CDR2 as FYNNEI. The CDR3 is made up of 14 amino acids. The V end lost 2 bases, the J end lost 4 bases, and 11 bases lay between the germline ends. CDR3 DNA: TGTGCCAGCAGTGAATTGATGGCCTCCTATGGCTACACCTTC. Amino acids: CASSELMASYGYTF.

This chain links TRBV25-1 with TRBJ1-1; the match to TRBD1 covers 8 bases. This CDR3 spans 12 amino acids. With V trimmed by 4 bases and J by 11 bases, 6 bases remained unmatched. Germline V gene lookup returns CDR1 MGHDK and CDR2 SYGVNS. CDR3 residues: CASSGGQARAFF. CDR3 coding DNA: TGTGCCAGCAGTGGGGGACAGGCTAGGGCTTTCTTT.

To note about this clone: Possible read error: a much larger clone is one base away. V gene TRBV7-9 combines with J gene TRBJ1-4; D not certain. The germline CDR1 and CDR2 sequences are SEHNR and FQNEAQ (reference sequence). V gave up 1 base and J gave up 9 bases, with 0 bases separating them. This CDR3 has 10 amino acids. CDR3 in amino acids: CASSLEKLFF. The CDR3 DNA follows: TGTGCCAGCAGCTTAGAAAAACTGTTTTTT.

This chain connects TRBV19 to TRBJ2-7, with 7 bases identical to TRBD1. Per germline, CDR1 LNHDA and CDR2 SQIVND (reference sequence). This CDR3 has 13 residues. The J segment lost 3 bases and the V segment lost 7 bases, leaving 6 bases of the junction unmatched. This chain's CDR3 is CASKRRDSYEQYF. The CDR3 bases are TGTGCCAGTAAACGCCGGGACAGCTACGAGCAGTACTTC.

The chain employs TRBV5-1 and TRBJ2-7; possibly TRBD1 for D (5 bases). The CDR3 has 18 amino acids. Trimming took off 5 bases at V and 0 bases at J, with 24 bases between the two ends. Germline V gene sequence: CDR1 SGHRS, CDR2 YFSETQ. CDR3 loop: CASSLVPLKTVISYEQYF. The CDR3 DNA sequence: TGCGCCAGCAGTCTTGTCCCTTTAAAGACAGTGATCTCCTACGAGCAGTACTTC.

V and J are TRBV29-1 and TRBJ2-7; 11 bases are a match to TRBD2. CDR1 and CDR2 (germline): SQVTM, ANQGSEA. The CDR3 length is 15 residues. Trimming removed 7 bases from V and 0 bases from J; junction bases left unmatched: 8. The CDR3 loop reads CSAKTGTSGSYEQYF. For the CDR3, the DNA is TGCAGCGCCAAAACAGGGACTAGCGGCTCCTACGAGCAGTACTTC.

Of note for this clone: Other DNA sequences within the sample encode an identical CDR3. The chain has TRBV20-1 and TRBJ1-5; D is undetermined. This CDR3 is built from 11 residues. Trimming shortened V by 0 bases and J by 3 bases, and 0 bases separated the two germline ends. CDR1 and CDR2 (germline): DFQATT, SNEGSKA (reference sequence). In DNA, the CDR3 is TGCAGTGCTAGAGACAATCAGCCCCAGCATTTT. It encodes CSARDNQPQHF.

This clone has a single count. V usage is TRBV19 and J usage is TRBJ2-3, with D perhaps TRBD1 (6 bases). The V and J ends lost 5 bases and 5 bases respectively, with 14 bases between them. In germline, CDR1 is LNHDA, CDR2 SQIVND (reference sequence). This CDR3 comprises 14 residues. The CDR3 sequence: CASSGSQGIDTQYF. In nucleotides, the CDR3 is TGTGCCAGTAGTGGATCACAGGGAATAGATACGCAGTATTTT.

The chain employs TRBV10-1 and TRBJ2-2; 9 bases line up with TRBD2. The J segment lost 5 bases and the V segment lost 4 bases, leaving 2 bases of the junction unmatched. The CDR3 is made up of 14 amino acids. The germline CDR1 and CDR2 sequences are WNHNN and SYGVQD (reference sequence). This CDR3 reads CASSGGGETGELFF. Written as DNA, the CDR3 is TGCGCCAGCAGTGGCGGGGGGGAAACCGGGGAGCTGTTTTTT.

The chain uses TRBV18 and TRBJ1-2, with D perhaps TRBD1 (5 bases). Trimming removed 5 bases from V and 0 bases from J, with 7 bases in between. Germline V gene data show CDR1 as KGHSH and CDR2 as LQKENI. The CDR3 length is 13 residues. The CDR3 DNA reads TGTGCCAGCTCAGAGGGGACTAACTATGGCTACACCTTC. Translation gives CASSEGTNYGYTF.

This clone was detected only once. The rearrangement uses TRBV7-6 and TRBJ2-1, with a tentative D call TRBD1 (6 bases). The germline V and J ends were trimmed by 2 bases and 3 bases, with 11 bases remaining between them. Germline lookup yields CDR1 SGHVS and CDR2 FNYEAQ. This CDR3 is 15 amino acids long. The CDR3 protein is CASSLNGRGYNEQFF. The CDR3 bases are TGTGCCAGCAGCTTAAACGGCAGGGGCTACAATGAGCAGTTCTTC.

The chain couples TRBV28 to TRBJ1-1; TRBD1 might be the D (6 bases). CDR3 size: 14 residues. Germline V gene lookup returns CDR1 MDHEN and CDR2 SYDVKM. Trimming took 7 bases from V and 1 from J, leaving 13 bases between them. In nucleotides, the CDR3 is TGTGCCAGCAAACCGGACAGAACGAACACTGAAGCTTTCTTT. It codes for CASKPDRTNTEAFF.

CDR3 amino acids: CASSQVRGWGQAEQYF. CDR3 in DNA: TGCGCCAGCAGCCAAGTCAGAGGTTGGGGGCAGGCCGAGCAGTACTTC. The chain employs TRBV4-1 and TRBJ2-7; D might be TRBD1 (6 bases). Germline loops: CDR1 MGHRA, CDR2 YSYEKL. This CDR3 spans 16 amino acids. V was clipped by 1 base and J by 6 bases, with 19 bases between them.